What follows are 17 T cell receptor beta chains derived from one specimen sequenced in a study of regulatory T cells in long-lasting Graves disease. As to time point: newly diagnosed GD, antithyroid drugs for less than 3 months. From PBMCs, RNA was extracted and then used to make the TCR library. According to the study, TCR beta libraries were built with iRepertoire HTBI primers and CDR3-region Arm-PCR. TCRdb called the multiplex PCR reads again in MiXCR, with one record for every CDR3 protein. The sample has 300,000 to 400,000 distinct CDR3 sequences, 15% to 18% seen once. The material was peripheral blood mononuclear cells (PBMCs), obtained at new diagnosis, from a patient treated with antithyroid drugs. All receptors derive from a female donor with Graves disease.

This clonotype was recorded many times. The rearrangement joins TRBV11-2 to TRBJ1-1; 10 bases are shared with TRBD1. Trimming took 0 bases from V and 4 from J; bases not matched to a gene: 5. This CDR3 spans 16 amino acids. Germline CDR1 reads SGHAT; CDR2 reads FQNNGV. The CDR3 bases are TGTGCCAGCAGCTTAGATCGAGGACAGGGGGTCACTGAAGCTTTCTTT. This encodes CASSLDRGQGVTEAFF. The whole variable domain, filled in from reference TRBV11-2 and TRBJ1-1, reads EAGVAQSPRYKIIEKRQSVAFWCNPISGHATLYWYQQILGQGPKLLIQFQNNGVVDDSQLPKDRFSAERLKGVDSTLKIQPAKLEDSAVYLCASSLDRGQGVTEAFFGQGTRLTVV.

The table lists this clonotype with many counts. V gene TRBV15 combines with J gene TRBJ2-5; 7 bases align to TRBD1. J lost 12 bases, V lost 1 base, and 8 bases had no gene match. The CDR3 extends over 13 amino acids. Looked up from germline, CDR1 is LNHNV and CDR2 is YYDKDF (reference sequence). The CDR3 reads CATSRADRVREYF. CDR3 nucleotides: TGTGCCACCAGCAGAGCTGACAGGGTGCGGGAGTACTTC.

About this clonotype itself: A much larger clone lies a single base off, so this may be a read error. V is TRBV5-1 and J is TRBJ2-4; D is ambiguous. The germline CDR1 and CDR2 sequences are SGHRS and YFSETQ. The CDR3 extends over 16 amino acids. Trimming removed 1 base from V and 13 bases from J, with 24 bases in between. In DNA form, the CDR3 reads TGCGCCAGCAGCTTGTTTAGCAGCTACTCCCACAATGAGCAGTACTTC. Translated: CASSLFSSYSHNEQYF.

To note about this clonotype: A clone one base away is much larger, so this may be a read error. The gene calls are TRBV6-1 and TRBJ2-2; D gene unclear. Per the germline V gene, CDR1 is MNHNS and CDR2 is SASEGT. The CDR3 totals 15 residues. V was trimmed by 1 base and J by 1 base, leaving 7 bases between them. For the CDR3, the DNA is TGTGCCAGCAGTGAAGGCAGGAAGAACACCGGGGAGCTGTTTTTT. It encodes CASSEGRKNTGELFF.

The gene calls are TRBV7-9 and TRBJ1-2; 9 nucleotides align to TRBD1. V was pared by 5 bases and J by 5 bases, with 6 bases of the junction left unmatched. Germline lookup yields CDR1 SEHNR and CDR2 FQNEAQ (reference sequence). The CDR3 loop spans 14 amino acids. The CDR3 loop reads CASSGQGTGYGYTF. The CDR3 DNA reads TGTGCCAGCAGCGGGCAGGGGACAGGGTATGGCTACACCTTC.

Of note for this clonotype: Just one base apart from a much larger clone, this may be a read error. The conserved closing phenylalanine or tryptophan is absent in this CDR3, likely reflecting a read error. The rearrangement links TRBV6-5 to TRBJ1-1; the match to TRBD1 covers 11 bases. The CDR3 sequence is 16 residues long. J lost 4 bases, V lost 2 bases, and 6 bases had no gene match. Germline V gene data show CDR1 as MNHEY and CDR2 as SVGAGI. The CDR3 nucleotides read TGTGCCAGCAGTTACAGGACAGGGGGCAGTGGCACTGAAGCTTTCTCT. Translation gives CASSYRTGGSGTEAFS.

The genes are TRBV9 and TRBJ2-1; 13 nucleotides line up with TRBD2. The CDR3 totals 15 residues. Trimming removed 5 bases from V and 10 bases from J; junction bases left unmatched: 9. In germline, CDR1 is SGDLS, CDR2 YYNGEE. CDR3 loop: CASSGLAGARNEQFF. The CDR3 bases are TGTGCCAGCAGTGGACTAGCGGGAGCCAGGAACGAGCAGTTCTTC. The complete variable domain, with remaining parts taken from reference TRBV9 and TRBJ2-1, reads DSGVTQTPKHLITATGQRVTLRCSPRSGDLSVYWYQQSLDQGLQFLIQYYNGEERAKGNILERFSAQQFPDLHSELNLSSLELGDSALYFCASSGLAGARNEQFFGPGTRLTVL.

Many counts were recorded for this clonotype. The V and J genes are TRBV7-9 and TRBJ2-1, with D unresolved. CDR1 is SEHNR, CDR2 FQNEAQ, per germline (reference sequence). Trimming took 4 bases from V and 0 from J, leaving 16 bases between them. This CDR3 spans 17 amino acids. The CDR3 bases are TGTGCCAGCAGCTACCGGCGTGGGATCCTCTCCTACAATGAGCAGTTCTTC. Protein: CASSYRRGILSYNEQFF.

This clonotype was counted many times. The rearrangement uses TRBV6-1 and TRBJ2-7; D not certain. Deletions cut 3 bases from V and 3 bases from J, with 12 bases between. The CDR3 runs 14 residues. The germline V gene encodes CDR1 MNHNS and CDR2 SASEGT. This CDR3 reads CASSDSPNYYEQYF. In nucleotides, the CDR3 is TGTGCCAGCAGTGACTCCCCGAACTACTACGAGCAGTACTTC.

This clonotype was seen ten or more times. The gene calls are TRBV7-9 and TRBJ2-3, with TRBD2 as a possible D gene (6 bases). The J call could be wrong; TRBJ2-1 is a better fit for the DNA end. Germline values: CDR1 SEHNR, CDR2 FQNEAQ (reference sequence). This CDR3 has 15 residues. The CDR3 DNA sequence: TGTGCCAGCAGCTTAATCGTGGGAGGTACGGATGAGCAGTTCTTC. Translation: CASSLIVGGTDEQFF.

The table lists this clonotype with many counts. This sequence joins TRBV11-2 and TRBJ2-3; D gene ambiguous. The CDR3 covers 11 residues. V lost 4 bases and J lost 9, with 8 bases in between. CDR1 and CDR2 (germline): SGHAT, FQNNGV. The CDR3 is CASSSTTTQYF. CDR3 bases: TGTGCCAGCAGCTCCACTACAACGCAGTATTTT. The full variable domain, with the rest looked up from reference TRBV11-2 and TRBJ2-3, is EAGVAQSPRYKIIEKRQSVAFWCNPISGHATLYWYQQILGQGPKLLIQFQNNGVVDDSQLPKDRFSAERLKGVDSTLKIQPAKLEDSAVYLCASSSTTTQYFGPGTRLTVL.

The V gene is TRBV7-9, the J gene TRBJ2-5, with TRBD2 as a possible D gene (5 bases). Looked up from germline, CDR1 is SEHNR and CDR2 is FQNEAQ (reference sequence). The ends were cut back, 2 bases at V and 5 bases at J, with 9 bases in the middle. The CDR3 totals 13 residues. The CDR3 spells CASSLNWEETQYF. CDR3 nucleotides: TGTGCCAGCAGCTTAAATTGGGAGGAGACCCAGTACTTC.

This clonotype was seen at least ten times. The chain combines TRBV13 with TRBJ2-7, with TRBD1 matching 9 bases. Germline V gives CDR1 PRHDT, CDR2 FYEKMQ (reference sequence). This CDR3 is built from 14 residues. V shed 5 bases, J shed 7 bases, and the junction held 9 bases outside the gene matches. The CDR3 here is CASSPDRGAWEQYF. In DNA, the CDR3 is TGTGCCAGCAGCCCGGACAGGGGAGCGTGGGAGCAGTACTTC.

This clonotype occurred many times. The J gene is TRBJ2-1, the V gene TRBV6-6; TRBD2 matches at 11 bases. CDR3 length: 16 residues. Trimming at V came to 0 bases and at J to 7 bases, leaving 5 bases not matched to a gene. Germline CDR1 is MNHNY and CDR2 is SVGAGI (reference sequence). The CDR3 is CASSYSRLAGTNEQFF. The CDR3, as DNA: TGTGCCAGCAGTTACTCGAGACTAGCGGGAACGAATGAGCAGTTCTTC.

This clonotype was seen ten or more times. The genes are TRBV20-1 and TRBJ2-5; D tentatively fits TRBD1 or TRBD2 (5 bases each). The ends were cut back, 5 bases at V and 2 bases at J, with 21 bases in the middle. Germline V lookup: CDR1 DFQATT, CDR2 SNEGSKA (reference sequence). CDR3 length: 16 amino acids. The CDR3 DNA follows: TGCAGTGCTCCCTGGATCCGAGGGACCTCGCAAGAGACCCAGTACTTC. It translates to CSAPWIRGTSQETQYF.

In its sample, this clonotype was seen a few times. J is TRBJ2-3 and V is TRBV19, with D uncertain. The CDR3 is 15 amino acids. Germline V gives CDR1 LNHDA, CDR2 SQIVND (reference sequence). V lost 4 bases to trimming and J lost 0 bases, with 11 bases between them. This chain's CDR3 is CASSNRLSSTDTQYF. In nucleotides, the CDR3 is TGTGCCAGTAGTAATAGATTATCTAGCACAGATACGCAGTATTTT.

This clonotype was detected ten times or more. CDR3 sequence: CSANRGQVGNEQFF. CDR3 nucleotide sequence: TGCAGTGCCAACAGGGGGCAGGTGGGCAATGAGCAGTTCTTC. J is TRBJ2-1 and V is TRBV20-1; 9 bases are shared with TRBD1. CDR3 size: 14 residues. The trim removed 6 bases at V and 6 bases at J, leaving 9 bases unmatched. Germline V lookup: CDR1 DFQATT, CDR2 SNEGSKA (reference sequence).